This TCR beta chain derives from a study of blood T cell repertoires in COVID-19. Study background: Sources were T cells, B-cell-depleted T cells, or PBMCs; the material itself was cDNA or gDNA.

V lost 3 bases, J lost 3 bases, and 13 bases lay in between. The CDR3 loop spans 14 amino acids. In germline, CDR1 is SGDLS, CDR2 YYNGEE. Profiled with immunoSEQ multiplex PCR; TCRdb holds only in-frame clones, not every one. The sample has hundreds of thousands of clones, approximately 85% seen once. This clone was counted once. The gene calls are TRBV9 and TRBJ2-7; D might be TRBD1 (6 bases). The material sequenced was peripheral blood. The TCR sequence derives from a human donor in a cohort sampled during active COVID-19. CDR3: CASSEQGIGYEQYF. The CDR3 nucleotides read TGTGCCAGCAGCGAACAGGGTATCGGCTACGAGCAGTACTTC.